This T cell receptor (beta chain) stems from a study of T cells in Graves' hyperthyroidism and ophthalmopathy. Study in general: Before treatment of any kind, peripheral blood was taken at initial diagnosis. Whole-study findings and limits: In blood, most of the thyroid clonotypes expanded above 0.001 were also present.

The investigators amplified TCR beta CDR3 regions from RNA transcripts. When the TCR CDR3 underwent first-round RT-PCR, the HTBI primer set was used. MiXCR, applied by TCRdb to the multiplex PCR reads, yields one record per CDR3 protein. The repertoire consists of hundreds of thousands of distinct CDR3 sequences, with approximately 14% occurring once and the leading ten covering roughly 10%. V was clipped by 2 bases and J by 5 bases, with 13 bases between them. The CDR3 covers 15 residues. Germline CDR1 SGDLS, CDR2 YYNGEE. Uncontrolled infections, other autoimmune diseases, pregnancy or lactation led to exclusion of patients. PBMCs stemmed from under 11 ml fresh peripheral blood. As for this clonotype: Its antigen is not identified.

The sequencing input was blood. The TCR was taken from a young woman with Graves' hyperthyroidism. This sequence joins TRBV9 and TRBJ1-4; D might be TRBD1 (5 bases). DNA of the CDR3: TGTGCCAGCAGCGTCACCCCGGGACGGAATGAAAAACTGTTTTTT. This sequence encodes CASSVTPGRNEKLFF.